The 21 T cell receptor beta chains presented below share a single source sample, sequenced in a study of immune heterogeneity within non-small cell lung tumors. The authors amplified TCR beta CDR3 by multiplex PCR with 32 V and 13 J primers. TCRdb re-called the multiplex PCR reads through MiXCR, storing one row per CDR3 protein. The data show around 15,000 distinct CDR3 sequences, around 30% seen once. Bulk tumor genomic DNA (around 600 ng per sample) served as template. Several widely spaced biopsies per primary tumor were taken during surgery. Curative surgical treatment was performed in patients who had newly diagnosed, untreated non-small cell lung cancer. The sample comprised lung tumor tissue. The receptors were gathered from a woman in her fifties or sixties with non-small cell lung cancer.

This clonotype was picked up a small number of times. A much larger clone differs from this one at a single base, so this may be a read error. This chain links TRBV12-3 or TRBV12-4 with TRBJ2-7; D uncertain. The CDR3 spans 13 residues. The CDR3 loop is CASRALVLGEKYF. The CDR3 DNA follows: TGTGCCAGCAGGGCTTTAGTACTGGGCGAGAAGTACTTC.

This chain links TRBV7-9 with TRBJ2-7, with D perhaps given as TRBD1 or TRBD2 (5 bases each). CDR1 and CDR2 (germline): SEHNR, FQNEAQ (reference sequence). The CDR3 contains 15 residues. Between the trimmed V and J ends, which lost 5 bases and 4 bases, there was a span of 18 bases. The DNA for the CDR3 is TGTGCCAGCAGCACCCCGGGACCGATTTTATACGAGCAGTACTTC. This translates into CASSTPGPILYEQYF.

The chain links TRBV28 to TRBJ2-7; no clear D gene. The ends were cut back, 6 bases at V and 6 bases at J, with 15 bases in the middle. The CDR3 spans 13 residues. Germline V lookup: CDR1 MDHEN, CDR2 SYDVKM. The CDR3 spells CASSLPGSSEQYF. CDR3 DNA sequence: TGTGCCAGCAGCTTACCTGGCTCGTCCGAGCAGTACTTC.

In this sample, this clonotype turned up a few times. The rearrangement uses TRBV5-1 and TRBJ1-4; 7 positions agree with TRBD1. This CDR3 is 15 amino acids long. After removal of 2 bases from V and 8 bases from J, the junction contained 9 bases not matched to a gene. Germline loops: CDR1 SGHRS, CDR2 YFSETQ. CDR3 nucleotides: TGCGCCAGCAGCTTCGGGGAGGGGGCACGAGAAAAACTGTTTTTT. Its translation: CASSFGEGAREKLFF. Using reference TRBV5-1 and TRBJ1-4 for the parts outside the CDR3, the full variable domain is KAGVTQTPRYLIKTRGQQVTLSCSPISGHRSVSWYQQTPGQGLQFLFEYFSETQRNKGNFPGRFSGRQFSNSRSEMNVSTLELGDSALYLCASSFGEGAREKLFFGSGTQLSVL.

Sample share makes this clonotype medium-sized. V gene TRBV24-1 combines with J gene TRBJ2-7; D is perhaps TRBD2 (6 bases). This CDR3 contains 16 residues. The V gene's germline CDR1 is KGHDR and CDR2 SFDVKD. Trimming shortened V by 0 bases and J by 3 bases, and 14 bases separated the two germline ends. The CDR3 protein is CATSDLRRERRYEQYF. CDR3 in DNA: TGTGCCACCAGTGATTTGCGACGGGAGCGGCGCTACGAGCAGTACTTC.

CDR3 DNA sequence: TGTGCCTGTTTAGGGCTAGGCTATGGCTACACCTTC. Translating it yields CACLGLGYGYTF. The chain joins TRBV30 to TRBJ1-2; D is uncertain. Germline V gene sequence: CDR1 GTSNPN, CDR2 SVGIG (reference sequence). The CDR3 loop spans 12 amino acids. The ends were cut back, 6 bases at V and 4 bases at J, with 12 bases in the middle.

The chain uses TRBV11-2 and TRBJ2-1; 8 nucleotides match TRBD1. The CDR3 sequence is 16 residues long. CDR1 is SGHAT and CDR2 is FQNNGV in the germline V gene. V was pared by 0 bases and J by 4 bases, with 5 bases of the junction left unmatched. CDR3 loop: CASSLEFQGAYNEQFF. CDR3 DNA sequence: TGTGCCAGCAGCTTAGAGTTCCAGGGGGCTTACAATGAGCAGTTCTTC.

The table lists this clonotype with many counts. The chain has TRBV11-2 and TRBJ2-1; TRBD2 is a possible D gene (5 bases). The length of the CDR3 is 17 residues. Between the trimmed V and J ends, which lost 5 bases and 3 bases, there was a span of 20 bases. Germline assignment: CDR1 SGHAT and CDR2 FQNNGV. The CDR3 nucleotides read TGTGCCAGCAGCCCCCAACCCCCAAGCGGATACTACAATGAGCAGTTCTTC. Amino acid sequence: CASSPQPPSGYYNEQFF. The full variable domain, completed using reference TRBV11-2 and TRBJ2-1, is EAGVAQSPRYKIIEKRQSVAFWCNPISGHATLYWYQQILGQGPKLLIQFQNNGVVDDSQLPKDRFSAERLKGVDSTLKIQPAKLEDSAVYLCASSPQPPSGYYNEQFFGPGTRLTVL.

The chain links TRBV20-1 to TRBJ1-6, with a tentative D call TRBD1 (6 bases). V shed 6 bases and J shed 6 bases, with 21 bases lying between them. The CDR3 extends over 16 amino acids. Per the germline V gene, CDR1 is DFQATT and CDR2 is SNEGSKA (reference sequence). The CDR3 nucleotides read TGCAGTGCCAGGAGGGGGAAGGGGTCCCTTAATTCACCCCTCCACTTT. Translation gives CSARRGKGSLNSPLHF.

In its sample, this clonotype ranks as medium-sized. CDR3 coding DNA: TGTGCCAGCAGCCAAGGGTTAGGAGGCAAGAACACTGAAGCTTTCTTT. Amino acids: CASSQGLGGKNTEAFF. The V and J genes are TRBV4-2 and TRBJ1-1; D is uncertain. Germline CDR1 LGHNA, CDR2 YNFKEQ. This CDR3 has 16 residues. Deletions cut 1 base from V and 1 base from J, with 13 bases between.

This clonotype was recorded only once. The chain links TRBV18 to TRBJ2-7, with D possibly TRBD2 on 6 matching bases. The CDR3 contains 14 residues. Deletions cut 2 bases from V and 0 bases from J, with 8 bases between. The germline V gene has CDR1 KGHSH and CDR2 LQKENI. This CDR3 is CASSPGGYSYEQYF. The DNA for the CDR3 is TGTGCCAGCTCACCAGGGGGGTACTCCTACGAGCAGTACTTC.

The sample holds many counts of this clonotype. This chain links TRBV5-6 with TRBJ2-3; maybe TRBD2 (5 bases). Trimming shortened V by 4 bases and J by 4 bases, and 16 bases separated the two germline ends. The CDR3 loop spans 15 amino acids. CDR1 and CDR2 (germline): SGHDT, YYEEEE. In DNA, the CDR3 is TGTGCCAGCAGCAAGGAGGTCCTTTGGGCAGATACGCAGTATTTT. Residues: CASSKEVLWADTQYF.

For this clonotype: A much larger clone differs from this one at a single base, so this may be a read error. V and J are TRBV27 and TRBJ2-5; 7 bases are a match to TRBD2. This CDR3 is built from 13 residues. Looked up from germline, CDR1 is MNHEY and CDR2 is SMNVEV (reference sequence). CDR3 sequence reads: CVSREGLRETQYF. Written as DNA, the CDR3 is TGTGTCAGCAGGGAGGGACTGCGGGAGACCCAGTACTTC.

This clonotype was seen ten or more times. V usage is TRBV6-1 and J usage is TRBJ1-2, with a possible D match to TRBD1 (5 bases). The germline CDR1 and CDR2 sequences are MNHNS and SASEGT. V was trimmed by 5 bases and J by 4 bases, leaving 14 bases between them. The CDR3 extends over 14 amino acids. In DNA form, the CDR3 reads TGTGCCAGCAGTTGGGGCCGGCTAAGCTATGGCTACACCTTC. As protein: CASSWGRLSYGYTF.

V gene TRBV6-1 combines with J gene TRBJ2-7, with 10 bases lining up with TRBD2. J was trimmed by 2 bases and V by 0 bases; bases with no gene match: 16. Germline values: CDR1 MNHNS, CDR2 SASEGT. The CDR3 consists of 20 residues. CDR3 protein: CASSEAVLLAGGIGTYEQYF. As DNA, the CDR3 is TGTGCCAGCAGTGAAGCGGTGTTGTTAGCGGGAGGCATCGGGACCTACGAGCAGTACTTC.

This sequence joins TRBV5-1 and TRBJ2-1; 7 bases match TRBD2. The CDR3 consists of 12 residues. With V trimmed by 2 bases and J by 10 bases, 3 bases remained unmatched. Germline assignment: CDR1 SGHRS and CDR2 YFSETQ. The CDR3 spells CASSFLSGEQFF. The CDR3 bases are TGCGCCAGCAGCTTCCTTAGCGGGGAGCAGTTCTTC.

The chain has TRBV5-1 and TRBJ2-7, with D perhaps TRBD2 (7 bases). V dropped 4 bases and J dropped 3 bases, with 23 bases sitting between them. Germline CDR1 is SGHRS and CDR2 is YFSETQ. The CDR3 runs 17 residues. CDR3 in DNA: TGCGCCAGCAGCCCCCGGGTAGGGGGAGGGTCCGTCTACGAGCAGTACTTC. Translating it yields CASSPRVGGGSVYEQYF. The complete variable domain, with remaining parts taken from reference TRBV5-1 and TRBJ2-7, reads KAGVTQTPRYLIKTRGQQVTLSCSPISGHRSVSWYQQTPGQGLQFLFEYFSETQRNKGNFPGRFSGRQFSNSRSEMNVSTLELGDSALYLCASSPRVGGGSVYEQYFGPGTRLTVT.

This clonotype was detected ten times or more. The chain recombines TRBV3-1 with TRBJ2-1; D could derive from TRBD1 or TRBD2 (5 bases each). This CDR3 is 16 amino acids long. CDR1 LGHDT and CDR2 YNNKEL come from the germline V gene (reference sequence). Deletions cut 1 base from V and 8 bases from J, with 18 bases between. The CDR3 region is CASSQGAGTRRDEQFF. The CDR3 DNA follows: TGTGCCAGCAGCCAAGGGGCCGGGACCCGTAGGGATGAGCAGTTCTTC.

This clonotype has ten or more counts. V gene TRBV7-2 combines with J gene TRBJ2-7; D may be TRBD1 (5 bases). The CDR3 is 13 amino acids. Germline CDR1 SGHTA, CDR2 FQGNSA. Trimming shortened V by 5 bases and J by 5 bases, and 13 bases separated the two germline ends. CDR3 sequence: CASSRQGVDEQYF. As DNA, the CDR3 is TGTGCCAGCAGCCGCCAGGGTGTTGACGAGCAGTACTTC. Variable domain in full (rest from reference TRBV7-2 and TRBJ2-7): GAGVSQSPSNKVTEKGKDVELRCDPISGHTALYWYRQSLGQGLEFLIYFQGNSAPDKSGLPSDRFSAERTGGSVSTLTIQRTQQEDSAVYLCASSRQGVDEQYFGPGTRLTVT.

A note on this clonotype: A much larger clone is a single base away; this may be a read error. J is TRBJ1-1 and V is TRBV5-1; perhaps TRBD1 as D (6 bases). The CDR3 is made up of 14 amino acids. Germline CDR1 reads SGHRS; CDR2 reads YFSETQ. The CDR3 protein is CASRGGGQNTEASF. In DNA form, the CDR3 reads TGCGCCAGCCGAGGGGGGGGCCAGAACACTGAAGCTTCCTTT.

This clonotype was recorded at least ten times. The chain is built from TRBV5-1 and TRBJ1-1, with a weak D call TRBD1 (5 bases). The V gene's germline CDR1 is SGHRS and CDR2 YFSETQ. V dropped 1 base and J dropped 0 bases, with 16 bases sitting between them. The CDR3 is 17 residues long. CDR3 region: CASSLRGRDLLNTEAFF. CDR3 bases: TGCGCCAGCAGCTTGCGCGGCAGGGATTTGCTGAACACTGAAGCTTTCTTT.